This T cell receptor beta chain was sequenced in a study of blood T cells in healthy people across ages. This clonotype was seen more than once but under ten times. Together with a sample-barcoded 5' primer, a J-beta primer mix was included in a second PCR lasting roughly 6 to 12 cycles. TCRdb itself ran the 5' RACE reads through MiXCR, one entry per CDR3 protein. Counted here are over a million distinct CDR3 sequences, roughly 40% occurring once; the ten biggest clones make up 7.9%. CDR3 length: 16 residues. Germline-derived CDR1 and CDR2 are ENHRY and SYGVKD. Trimming stripped 2 bases from V and 2 bases from J, with 15 bases between.

The genes are TRBV10-3 and TRBJ1-1; D perhaps matches TRBD1 (6 bases). The sequence came from a woman between 18 and 30 years old in good health. The sequenced sample consisted of blood. The CDR3 DNA reads as TGTGCCATCAGTGAGGCGGATGGCAGGGGAAACACTGAAGCTTTCTTT. It codes for CAISEADGRGNTEAFF.